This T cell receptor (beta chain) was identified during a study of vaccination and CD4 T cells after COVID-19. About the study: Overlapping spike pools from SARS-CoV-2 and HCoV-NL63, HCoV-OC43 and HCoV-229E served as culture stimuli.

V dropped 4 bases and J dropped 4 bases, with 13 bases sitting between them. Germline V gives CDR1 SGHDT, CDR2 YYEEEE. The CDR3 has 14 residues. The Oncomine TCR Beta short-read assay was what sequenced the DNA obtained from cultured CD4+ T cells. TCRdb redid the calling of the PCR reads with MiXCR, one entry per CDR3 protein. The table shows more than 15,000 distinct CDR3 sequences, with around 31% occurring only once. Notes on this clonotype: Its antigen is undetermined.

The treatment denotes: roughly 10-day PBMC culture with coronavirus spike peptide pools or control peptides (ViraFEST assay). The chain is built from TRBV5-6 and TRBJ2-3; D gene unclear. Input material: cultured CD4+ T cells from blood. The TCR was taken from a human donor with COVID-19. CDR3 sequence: CASSGNLGADTQYF. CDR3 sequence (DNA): TGTGCCAGCAGCGGTAACCTAGGAGCAGATACGCAGTATTTT.